Listed here is a single TCR beta chain. These data come from a study of blood T cell repertoires in COVID-19. About the study: Sample material is recorded as cDNA or gDNA derived from T cells, B-cell-depleted T cells, or PBMCs.

This table comes from immunoSEQ multiplex PCR, and its TCRdb copy is limited to in-frame clones, with some not included. The data hold 270,000 or so clones, with more than 70% observed a single time. Specimen: peripheral blood. The source of this sequence is a woman aged 18-30 years with acute or convalescent COVID-19.

CDR3 region: CASSLVGGGVSYGYTF. The CDR3 DNA is TGTGCCAGCAGCTTAGTGGGGGGTGGCGTTTCCTATGGCTACACCTTC. This rearrangement joins TRBV7-8 to TRBJ1-2; D is perhaps TRBD1 (5 bases). CDR1 is SGHVS and CDR2 is FQNEAQ in the germline V gene. This CDR3 is built from 16 residues. Trimming cost V 1 base and J 4 bases, with 16 bases left between them. The whole variable domain, remainder taken from reference TRBV7-8 and TRBJ1-2, is GAGVSQSPRYKVAKRGQDVALRCDPISGHVSLFWYQQALGQGPEFLTYFQNEAQLDKSGLPSDRFFAERPEGSVSTLKIQRTQQEDSAVYLCASSLVGGGVSYGYTFGSGTRLTVV.